Below, one T cell receptor beta chain is given with its context. This CDR3 is also generated by other DNA sequences in the sample. Trimming removed 0 bases at V and 6 bases at J, with 3 bases between. The CDR3 is 12 residues long. The germline CDR1 and CDR2 sequences are SGHDT and YYEEEE. These data belong to a study of CD8+ T cells in alopecia areata. Extraction and reverse transcription of RNA yielded cDNA as the sequencing template. The protocol was immunoSEQ multiplex PCR, while the TCRdb copy is restricted to in-frame clones and leaves out a portion. This sample carries about 100,000 clones, roughly 60% of them seen once, and the ten largest clones take roughly 15%. Treatment here: oral pan-JAK inhibitor, 5-10 mg twice daily. Starting from PBMCs, sorting isolated CD4+ and CD8+ T cells.

Sequenced material: CD8+ T cells sorted from blood, taken between weeks 55 and 65, from a patient treated with tofacitinib. The V and J genes are TRBV5-6 and TRBJ2-2; no reliable D call. This TCR was recovered from a human donor with alopecia areata. DNA of the CDR3: TGTGCCAGCAGCTTGGGATCCGGGGAGCTGTTTTTT. This encodes CASSLGSGELFF.